Given below is one TCR beta chain in context. PCR was performed a second time for roughly 7 to 12 cycles using a sample-barcoded 5' primer and a J-beta primer mix. A single record per CDR3 protein comes from TCRdb applying MiXCR to the 5' RACE reads. The repertoire includes over 1.5 million distinct CDR3 sequences, 49% of them detected once, and roughly 2% sits in the top ten. This sample was included in a study of blood T cells in healthy people across ages. CDR3 length: 16 residues. This chain connects TRBV21-1 to TRBJ2-1; the table assigns TRBD1, which was not confirmed against the DNA. TRBV21-1 is flagged as a pseudogene. Sequences were obtained from blood. The source is a woman aged 40 to 50 in good health. The CDR3 sequence: CASSKDGRGRWDEQFF. In DNA, the CDR3 is TGTGCCAGCAGCAAAGACGGAAGGGGCCGGTGGGATGAGCAGTTCTTC.